This passage covers 18 T cell receptor beta chains from one sample sequenced in a study of a mutant IDH1 vaccine in newly diagnosed glioma (dated by TCRdb to the early 2020s). The time point label on this specimen signifies: week 35, safety follow-up. A 20-mer mutant IDH1 peptide at 300 micrograms in Montanide made up each vaccine dose, which was injected subcutaneously together with topical imiquimod. Library creation used the immunoSEQ multiplex PCR assay. Imported from immuneACCESS, the table was reduced by TCRdb to in-frame sequences with V and J called. These copies leave out some clones; in studies compared against another copy, an unresolved V gene accounts for under half, and the cause of the remainder is not known. The sample yields about 65,000 clones; approximately 80% were counted once. The leading ten clones occupy 5% to 6.5% of the sample. Their recognized antigens are unknown. The specimen comprised PBMCs, sampled from a glioma patient whose treatment included an IDH1 peptide vaccine. The receptors stem from a man aged 35 to 55 with glioma.

In its sample, this clone was seen once. This chain joins TRBV5-1 and TRBJ2-5, with D hard to call. V was clipped by 4 bases and J by 0 bases, with 13 bases between them. CDR1 is SGHRS, CDR2 YFSETQ, per germline. CDR3 length: 15 amino acids. The CDR3 loop reads CASSLRRADQETQYF. As DNA, the CDR3 is TGCGCCAGCAGCCTAAGGCGAGCAGACCAAGAGACCCAGTACTTC.

DNA for the CDR3: TGTGCCAGCAGCTTGGGGGGACAGGCTTCACCCCTCCACTTT. This encodes CASSLGGQASPLHF. This rearrangement joins TRBV5-8 to TRBJ1-6, with 8 bases aligning to TRBD1. After removal of 0 bases from V and 9 bases from J, the junction contained 2 bases not matched to a gene. The CDR3 has 14 amino acids. Germline V gene lookup returns CDR1 SGHTS and CDR2 YDEGEE.

The chain carries TRBV6-1 and TRBJ2-2; 9 nucleotides match TRBD1. CDR1 MNHNS and CDR2 SASEGT come from the germline V gene. V trimming: 5 bases; J trimming: 5 bases; junction bases outside the gene matches: 3. This CDR3 region has 14 residues. The CDR3 sequence: CASSRTGVTGELFF. For the CDR3, the DNA is TGTGCCAGCAGTAGGACAGGGGTGACCGGGGAGCTGTTTTTT.

A few counts support this clone. The chain is built from TRBV10-3 and TRBJ1-4; TRBD1 matches at 9 bases. Germline V gives CDR1 ENHRY, CDR2 SYGVKD. The CDR3 is 16 residues long. With 10 bases clipped from V and 4 bases from J, the junction kept 13 bases outside the gene matches. This chain's CDR3 is CASNPTGGPRNEKLFF. The CDR3 DNA reads as TGTGCCAGCAACCCGACAGGGGGACCGCGTAATGAAAAACTGTTTTTT.

This chain links TRBV11-3 with TRBJ1-1; unclear D gene. Germline V gene data show CDR1 as SGHNT and CDR2 as YENEEA. The CDR3 covers 13 residues. Trimming shortened V by 2 bases and J by 3 bases, and 7 bases separated the two germline ends. The CDR3 region has the DNA TGTGCCAGCAGCTTAATGGAAGACACTGAAGCTTTCTTT. Protein: CASSLMEDTEAFF.

V and J are TRBV6-6 and TRBJ1-5, with TRBD1 identical over 7 bases. J lost 5 bases, V lost 2 bases, and 0 bases had no gene match. Germline CDR1 reads MNHNY; CDR2 reads SVGAGI (reference sequence). CDR3 size: 13 residues. CDR3 DNA: TGTGCCAGCAGTTACACAGGGGATCAGCCCCAGCATTTT. This translates into CASSYTGDQPQHF.

The chain combines TRBV19 with TRBJ2-5, with D perhaps TRBD1 (6 bases). Trimming left V 7 bases short and J 5 bases short, with 20 bases between. The CDR3 has 15 amino acids. Germline lookup yields CDR1 LNHDA and CDR2 SQIVND (reference sequence). DNA of the CDR3: TGTGCCAGTATCGCGGACAGACGGTTTCGGGAGACCCAGTACTTC. Its protein is CASIADRRFRETQYF.

This clone was observed once. V is TRBV14 and J is TRBJ2-7; unclear D gene. The CDR3 runs 14 residues. Trimming took 3 bases from V and 3 from J, leaving 12 bases between them. Germline loops: CDR1 SGHDN, CDR2 FVKESK. CDR3 sequence (DNA): TGTGCCAGCAGCCACTCCTCGTTCCTCTACGAGCAGTACTTC. Its protein is CASSHSSFLYEQYF.

The CDR3, as DNA: TGTGCCAGCAACAGCGGACTGACCCAAGAGACCCAGTACTTC. It translates to CASNSGLTQETQYF. The gene calls are TRBV6-6 and TRBJ2-5, with D perhaps matching TRBD2 (5 bases). The CDR3 has 14 amino acids. CDR1 and CDR2 (germline): MNHNY, SVGAGI (reference sequence). The V and J ends lost 7 bases and 1 base respectively, with 13 bases between them.

V and J are TRBV5-4 and TRBJ1-1; tentative D call: TRBD1 (6 bases). The V end lost 4 bases, the J end lost 2 bases, and 12 bases lay between the germline ends. The CDR3 totals 14 residues. Per the germline V gene, CDR1 is SGHNT and CDR2 is YYREEE (reference sequence). The CDR3 DNA reads TGTGCCAGCAGCGGGGAACAGGGCAACACTGAAGCTTTCTTT. Encoded protein: CASSGEQGNTEAFF.

As regards this clone: Its ends do not fully match the called genes, so a read error is possible. The chain combines TRBV7-8 with TRBJ2-5, with D tentatively TRBD1 (9 bases). The CDR3 covers 15 residues. Germline V CDR1 and CDR2: SGHVS, FQNEAQ. The DNA of the CDR3 is TGTGCCAGCAGCGTAGCGGGGACAGGGCGAGAGACCCAGTACTTC. Translating gives CASSVAGTGRETQYF.

The chain couples TRBV2 to TRBJ2-7; a weak D match, TRBD2 (5 bases). CDR1 SNHLY and CDR2 FYNNEI come from the germline V gene. V lost 4 bases, J lost 2 bases, and 15 bases lay in between. This CDR3 comprises 15 residues. CDR3 region: CASSGSGRLTYEQYF. CDR3 DNA sequence: TGTGCCAGCAGTGGCAGCGGTAGACTGACCTACGAGCAGTACTTC.

CDR3 loop: CAWSKGGDQETQYF. The CDR3 nucleotides read TGTGCCTGGAGTAAGGGCGGGGATCAAGAGACCCAGTACTTC. The chain joins TRBV30 to TRBJ2-5; D possibly corresponds to TRBD2 (6 bases). V lost 2 bases and J 2 bases, leaving 12 bases between the germline ends. In germline, CDR1 is GTSNPN, CDR2 SVGIG (reference sequence). There are 14 residues in the CDR3.

The rearrangement links TRBV9 to TRBJ2-5; no clear D gene. The CDR3 loop spans 13 amino acids. Trimming left V 5 bases short and J 5 bases short, with 13 bases between. Germline loops: CDR1 SGDLS, CDR2 YYNGEE. CDR3 residues: CASSLGYRETQYF. The CDR3, as DNA: TGTGCCAGCAGTCTTGGGTACCGTGAGACCCAGTACTTC.

The chain couples TRBV11-2 to TRBJ2-7; 15 bases are shared with TRBD2. After removal of 4 bases from V and 3 bases from J, the junction contained 13 bases not matched to a gene. Germline CDR1 reads SGHAT; CDR2 reads FQNNGV. The CDR3 is made up of 19 amino acids. CDR3 protein: CASSSLGLAGGKGGYEQYF. CDR3 DNA: TGTGCCAGCAGCTCCCTGGGACTAGCGGGAGGTAAAGGGGGCTACGAGCAGTACTTC.

V is TRBV5-1 and J is TRBJ2-1; D tentatively fits TRBD1 or TRBD2 (5 bases each). The germline V and J ends were trimmed by 0 bases and 0 bases, with 10 bases remaining between them. Germline V gene data show CDR1 as SGHRS and CDR2 as YFSETQ. This CDR3 comprises 16 residues. Written as DNA, the CDR3 is TGCGCCAGCAGCTTGGCCAGGGAGAGCTCCTACAATGAGCAGTTCTTC. Translated: CASSLARESSYNEQFF.

The CDR3 DNA is TGCGCCAGCAGCCAAGATAACATTGCTACGCAGTATTTT. Its protein product is CASSQDNIATQYF. V gene TRBV4-1 combines with J gene TRBJ2-3, with no clear D. Trimming stripped 0 bases from V and 8 bases from J, with 9 bases between. The germline V gene has CDR1 MGHRA and CDR2 YSYEKL. The CDR3 covers 13 residues.

This clone showed up just once. The chain employs TRBV5-1 and TRBJ1-2, with 9 bases matching TRBD1. In germline, CDR1 is SGHRS, CDR2 YFSETQ. Losses at the gene ends were 0 bases for V and 6 bases for J; bases not matched to a gene: 3. The CDR3 is made up of 14 amino acids. The CDR3 loop reads CASSLGDRADGYTF. The DNA of the CDR3 is TGCGCCAGCAGCTTGGGGGACAGGGCTGATGGCTACACCTTC.